The rows below give T cell receptor beta chains drawn from one sample of a study of CD8 T cells in ankylosing spondylitis. TCRdb ran MiXCR on the 5' RACE reads and lists one entry per CDR3 protein. Of just under 550,000 distinct CDR3 sequences in the sample, roughly 12% were seen once. Sequencing was performed on blood, either unsorted or a sorted T cell fraction (not recorded which). Receptors originate from a male donor with ankylosing spondylitis. Each CDR3 is given with its conserved first and last residue. The D gene is left open where the match is weak. Not all rows give a size; the values are once, few, many and, for expanded clones, a class.

>.|few|TRBJ1-1|TRBV12-3/TRBV12-4|12
TGTGCCAGCAGCCCCCTGATGGCTGAAGCTTTCTTT
CASSPLMAEAFF
>.|many|TRBJ2-3|TRBV5-1|14
TGCGCCAGCAGCTTGGAGGGACGGGGAGATACGCAGTATTTT
CASSLEGRGDTQYF
>.|few|TRBJ1-1|TRBV9|15
TGTGCCAGCAGCGTAGTTAGGGGTCCCACAACTCGAGCTTTCTTT
CASSVVRGPTTRAFF
>TRBD1|few|TRBJ1-6|TRBV2|15
TGTGCCAGCAGGGCGAGTGACAGGGGTAATTCACCCCTCCACTTT
CASRASDRGNSPLHF
>.|.|TRBJ2-1|TRBV6-2/TRBV6-3|12
.
CASSTSGGVAFF
>TRBD2|.|TRBJ2-2|TRBV7-8|18
TGTGCCAGCAGCTGGGGGGGACTAGCGGGAGGTAGCACCGGGGAGCTGTTTTTT
CASSWGGLAGGSTGELFF
>.|few|TRBJ2-1|TRBV2|13
TGTGCCAGCAGTGAAGTATCCTACAATGAGCAGTTCTTC
CASSEVSYNEQFF
>.|.|TRBJ2-2|TRBV24-1|13
TGTGCCACCAGTGATTCGGCACCGGGGGAGCTGTTTTTT
CATSDSAPGELFF
>TRBD2|many|TRBJ2-1|TRBV7-9|17
TGTGCCAGCAGCCACTCGCCCCGACTAGCGGGAGACAATGAGCAGTTCTTC
CASSHSPRLAGDNEQFF
>TRBD1|many|TRBJ1-1|TRBV20-1|14
TGCAGTGTCACCCGGGACAGACAGAACACTGAAGCTTTCTTT
CSVTRDRQNTEAFF
>TRBD1|few|TRBJ1-5|TRBV5-6|17
TGTGCCAGCACCCTCCAAGGGACAGGGGGCTTTGTTCAGCCCCAGCATTTT
CASTLQGTGGFVQPQHF
>.|.|TRBJ2-7|TRBV20-1|14
TGCAGTGCTAGAGCCAGGGCGCTCTCCTACGAGCAGTACTTC
CSARARALSYEQYF
>.|.|TRBJ1-2|TRBV12-3/TRBV12-4|13
TGTGCCAGCAGCTCGACCTCAGGTGAACACTACACCTTC
CASSSTSGEHYTF
>.|.|TRBJ2-1|TRBV11-3|12
TGTGCCAGCAGCTTATCTTGGAATGAGCAGTTCTTC
CASSLSWNEQFF
>TRBD1|.|TRBJ1-2|TRBV7-2|14
TGTGCCAGCAGCCACTCGACAGGGGTCGTTGGCTACACCTTC
CASSHSTGVVGYTF
>.|few|TRBJ1-1|TRBV5-1|15
TGCGCCAGCAGCTTGGATGGGGGATTGAACACTGAAGCTTTCTTT
CASSLDGGLNTEAFF
>.|.|TRBJ2-7|TRBV21-1|16
TGTGCCAGCAGCAAGCCCGGGCGGCCGCTCTCCTACGAGCAGTACTTC
CASSKPGRPLSYEQYF
>TRBD1|few|TRBJ2-5|TRBV24-1|12
TGTGCCACCAGCGGGACAGTTGAGACCCAGTACTTC
CATSGTVETQYF
>.|.|TRBJ2-7|TRBV5-5|13
TGTGCCAGCAGCTTGGCCCAATTCCTGGAGCAGTACTTC
CASSLAQFLEQYF
>TRBD1|few|TRBJ2-7|TRBV6-1|14
TGTGCCATTCTTACTAACCGGGACAGCGACGAGCAGTACTTC
CAILTNRDSDEQYF
>.|.|TRBJ2-2|TRBV5-1|18
TGCGCCAGCAGTTCCGACGCATTCCTGGGGACGAACACCGGGGAGCTGTTTTTT
CASSSDAFLGTNTGELFF
>.|.|TRBJ2-5|TRBV20-1|13
TGCAGTGTCCCGAAAGGAACCTCAGAGACCCAGTACTTC
CSVPKGTSETQYF
>.|.|TRBJ1-6|TRBV7-2|14
TGTGCCAGCAGCTTAGACCAGGGGCCTTCACCCCTCCACTTT
CASSLDQGPSPLHF
>TRBD1|few|TRBJ1-2|TRBV20-1|13
TGCAGTGCTAGAGAGACAGGGGGCCGTGGCTACACCTTC
CSARETGGRGYTF
>TRBD2|few|TRBJ2-1|TRBV11-2|14
TGTGCCAGCAGCTTAGATCTGGCGGGAGGTGAGCAGTTCTTC
CASSLDLAGGEQFF
>TRBD1|many|TRBJ2-1|TRBV5-1|15
TGCGCCAGCAGCTTCGACAGGGACTCCTACAATGAGCAGTTCTTC
CASSFDRDSYNEQFF
>.|.|TRBJ2-2|TRBV7-9|15
TGTGCCAGCAGCTCCGGACCCTGGAACACCGGGGAGCTGTTTTTT
CASSSGPWNTGELFF
>.|many|TRBJ2-1|TRBV5-1|15
TGCGCCAGCAGCTTACAGGCCGGCGTCCACAATGAGCAGTTCTTC
CASSLQAGVHNEQFF
>.|many|TRBJ2-1|TRBV3-1|19
TGTGCCAGCAGCCAAGTAGGACTAGGACAGGAGGCCATGTACAATGAGCAGTTCTTC
CASSQVGLGQEAMYNEQFF
>.|few|TRBJ1-2|TRBV7-6|14
TGTGCCAGCAGCCCAGCTTGGGCGGGGGTTGGCTACACCTTC
CASSPAWAGVGYTF
>.|.|TRBJ2-2|TRBV27|16
TGTGCCAGCAGGGACCCAGGAGGGGTGAACACCGGGGAGCTGTTTTTT
CASRDPGGVNTGELFF
>.|.|TRBJ2-1|TRBV20-1|16
TGCAGTGCTAGAGATAGTAGGGGCGGAGAGTACAATGAGCAGTTCTTC
CSARDSRGGEYNEQFF
>.|.|TRBJ2-7|TRBV7-9|16
TGTGCCAGCAGCTTCGAGGGAGTGGGACTTTTCTACGAGCAGTACTTC
CASSFEGVGLFYEQYF
>.|many|TRBJ2-1|TRBV2|12
TGTGCCAGCAGTGTGGGACCGGATGAGCAGTTCTTC
CASSVGPDEQFF
>.|many|TRBJ1-5|TRBV6-5|15
TGTGCCAGCAGTTACGGGGGAACCAGCAATCAGCCCCAGCATTTT
CASSYGGTSNQPQHF
>TRBD2|many|TRBJ2-1|TRBV27|13
TGTGCCAGCAGTTTATCAATAGCGGGAGAGCAGTTCTTC
CASSLSIAGEQFF
>TRBD1|few|TRBJ2-3|TRBV4-1|16
TGCGCCAGCAGAATCGAACCGGGACAGGGCCCAGATACGCAGTATTTT
CASRIEPGQGPDTQYF
>.|few|TRBJ1-5|TRBV12-3/TRBV12-4|15
TGTGCCAGCAGTCCCCCTGGGGTGAGCAATCAGCCCCAGCATTTT
CASSPPGVSNQPQHF
>.|.|TRBJ1-2|TRBV29-1|11
TGCCTGGGGGGGGATTACTATGGCTACACCTTC
CLGGDYYGYTF
>.|few|TRBJ1-2|TRBV30|14
TGTGCCTACCAAGACAGACTCTCAAAATATGGCTACACCTTC
CAYQDRLSKYGYTF
>.|.|TRBJ1-1|TRBV12-3/TRBV12-4|11
TGTGCCAGCAGGGGCCCGTGGGGCGCTTTCTTT
CASRGPWGAFF
>TRBD2|few|TRBJ2-1|TRBV6-1|16
TGTGCCAGCCTTCTAGGGAGCGCGGGAGATGATAATGAGCAGTTCTTC
CASLLGSAGDDNEQFF
>TRBD1|few|TRBJ2-7|TRBV20-1|13
TGCAGTCTATTTTACAGGGGTGCCTACGAGCAGTACTTC
CSLFYRGAYEQYF
>.|few|TRBJ2-5|TRBV7-9|14
TGTGCCAGCAGCTTGGCAGGGGCGAAAGAGACCCAGTACTTC
CASSLAGAKETQYF
>TRBD1|.|TRBJ2-1|TRBV24-1|15
TGTGCCACCAGTGATGAGAGGGGGCAATACAATGAGCAGTTCTTC
CATSDERGQYNEQFF
>.|few|TRBJ2-1|TRBV7-2|15
TGTGCCAGCAGCTTAGAAATAGGCGGGAACAATGAGCAGTTCTTC
CASSLEIGGNNEQFF
>.|.|TRBJ1-1|TRBV5-1|13
TGCGCCAGCAGTCGTGACCAGAACACTGAAGCTTTCTTT
CASSRDQNTEAFF
>.|few|TRBJ2-2|TRBV18|16
TGTGCCAGCTCACGCGATGGTGGGGCCGTCACCGGGGAGCTGTTTTTT
CASSRDGGAVTGELFF
>.|few|TRBJ2-5|TRBV12-3/TRBV12-4|13
TGTGCCAGCAGTAACCTAGCGCAAGAGACCCAGTACTTC
CASSNLAQETQYF
>TRBD2|.|TRBJ2-7|TRBV4-2|15
TGTGCCAGCAGCCAAGTATACGGGGGGGTCTACGAGCAGTACTTC
CASSQVYGGVYEQYF
>.|many|TRBJ2-5|TRBV5-1|13
TGCGCCAGCAGCTTAAGGGTACAAGAGACCCAGTACTTC
CASSLRVQETQYF
>.|.|TRBJ2-1|TRBV24-1|11
TGTGCCACCAGTGATACTAATGAGCAGTTCTTC
CATSDTNEQFF
>TRBD2|few|TRBJ2-2|TRBV11-2|18
TGTGCCAGCAGCTTAGACGGACTAGCGGGAGGGAGCACCGGGGAGCTGTTTTTT
CASSLDGLAGGSTGELFF